One sample yielded the 9 T cell receptor beta chains listed below, sequenced in a study of blood T cell repertoires in COVID-19 (dated by TCRdb to 2018 to 2020). The library was built by means of the immunoSEQ multiplex PCR assay. In TCRdb, the immuneACCESS table is reduced to in-frame sequences with V and J assigned. These tables do not hold every clone; where another copy was compared, an unresolved V gene accounts for under half, and the others remain unexplained. This sample is represented by about 300,000 clones; approximately 85% of them were singletons. The ten largest clones represent roughly 2.2% of the sample. The specimen sequenced was PBMCs or T cells enriched from blood (not recorded which). All receptors derive from a young man who had recovered from COVID-19.

This chain connects TRBV9 to TRBJ1-6, with unresolved D. CDR3 length: 13 residues. Trimming removed 3 bases from V and 9 bases from J, with 10 bases in between. The germline V gene encodes CDR1 SGDLS and CDR2 YYNGEE. The CDR3 DNA is TGTGCCAGCAGCGCCGGTTCGGGTTCACCCCTCCACTTT. This translates into CASSAGSGSPLHF. Drawing the rest from reference TRBV9 and TRBJ1-6, the complete variable domain is DSGVTQTPKHLITATGQRVTLRCSPRSGDLSVYWYQQSLDQGLQFLIQYYNGEERAKGNILERFSAQQFPDLHSELNLSSLELGDSALYFCASSAGSGSPLHFGNGTRLTVT.

This chain uses TRBV14 with TRBJ2-1; 11 bases are a match to TRBD2. The CDR3 is 20 residues long. Unmatched junction bases numbered 11, after V lost 1 base and J lost 0 bases. Germline CDR1 SGHDN, CDR2 FVKESK. The CDR3 DNA is TGTGCCAGCAGCCAAGGCTCCAGACTAGCGGGGAGAAGCTCCTACAATGAGCAGTTCTTC. This encodes CASSQGSRLAGRSSYNEQFF.

The J gene is TRBJ1-2, the V gene TRBV29-1, with TRBD1 matching 8 bases. Germline V CDR1 and CDR2: SQVTM, ANQGSEA. Germline trimming cut 7 bases from V and 6 bases from J; bases unmatched to any gene: 4. The CDR3 has 11 amino acids. The CDR3, as DNA: TGCAGCGGGACAGGGACGGATGGCTACACCTTC. It codes for CSGTGTDGYTF.

This rearrangement joins TRBV9 to TRBJ2-1; D might be TRBD2 (6 bases). Germline V gives CDR1 SGDLS, CDR2 YYNGEE. This CDR3 comprises 15 residues. V lost 0 bases, J lost 10 bases, and 17 bases lay in between. The CDR3 DNA reads as TGTGCCAGCAGCGTAGCGTTAGCGGCTAGGGTGGAGCAGTTCTTC. Protein: CASSVALAARVEQFF.

The chain has TRBV27 and TRBJ2-7, with TRBD1 matching 7 bases. This CDR3 contains 16 residues. Per the germline V gene, CDR1 is MNHEY and CDR2 is SMNVEV (reference sequence). V lost 7 bases, J lost 0 bases, and 12 bases stayed unmatched. CDR3 protein: CASKETGTVPSYEQYF. Here the CDR3 DNA reads TGTGCCAGCAAAGAAACCGGGACAGTCCCCTCCTACGAGCAGTACTTC.

V gene TRBV14 combines with J gene TRBJ2-7; the match to TRBD1 covers 12 bases. The J segment lost 5 bases and the V segment lost 4 bases, leaving 3 bases of the junction unmatched. The V gene's germline CDR1 is SGHDN and CDR2 FVKESK. CDR3 length: 14 residues. In nucleotides, the CDR3 is TGTGCCAGCAGCCTCGGGACAGGGGGCCACGAGCAGTACTTC. Translating it yields CASSLGTGGHEQYF.

The chain combines TRBV6-4 with TRBJ2-7, with 15 bases fitting TRBD2. Trimming removed 9 bases from V and 2 bases from J; junction bases left unmatched: 11. CDR3 length: 17 amino acids. CDR1 is MRHNA, CDR2 SNTAGT, per germline. In DNA form, the CDR3 reads TGTGCCAGTGATCCGGGACTAGCGGGGGGCCTCACCTACGAGCAGTACTTC. Encoded protein: CASDPGLAGGLTYEQYF.

V is TRBV5-4 and J is TRBJ2-5; maybe TRBD2 (5 bases). The CDR3 is made up of 14 amino acids. CDR1 SGHNT and CDR2 YYREEE come from the germline V gene (reference sequence). V lost 1 base and J 0 bases, leaving 7 bases between the germline ends. The CDR3 nucleotides are TGTGCCAGCAGCTTGCCCGGGGACCAAGAGACCCAGTACTTC. Amino acid sequence: CASSLPGDQETQYF.

J is TRBJ1-1 and V is TRBV7-2; no reliable D call. Between the trimmed V and J ends, which lost 5 bases and 7 bases, there was a span of 11 bases. CDR1 SGHTA and CDR2 FQGNSA come from the germline V gene. The CDR3 length is 12 residues. Written as DNA, the CDR3 is TGTGCCAGCAGCCCAAGATTGAGTGAAGCTTTCTTT. It codes for CASSPRLSEAFF.